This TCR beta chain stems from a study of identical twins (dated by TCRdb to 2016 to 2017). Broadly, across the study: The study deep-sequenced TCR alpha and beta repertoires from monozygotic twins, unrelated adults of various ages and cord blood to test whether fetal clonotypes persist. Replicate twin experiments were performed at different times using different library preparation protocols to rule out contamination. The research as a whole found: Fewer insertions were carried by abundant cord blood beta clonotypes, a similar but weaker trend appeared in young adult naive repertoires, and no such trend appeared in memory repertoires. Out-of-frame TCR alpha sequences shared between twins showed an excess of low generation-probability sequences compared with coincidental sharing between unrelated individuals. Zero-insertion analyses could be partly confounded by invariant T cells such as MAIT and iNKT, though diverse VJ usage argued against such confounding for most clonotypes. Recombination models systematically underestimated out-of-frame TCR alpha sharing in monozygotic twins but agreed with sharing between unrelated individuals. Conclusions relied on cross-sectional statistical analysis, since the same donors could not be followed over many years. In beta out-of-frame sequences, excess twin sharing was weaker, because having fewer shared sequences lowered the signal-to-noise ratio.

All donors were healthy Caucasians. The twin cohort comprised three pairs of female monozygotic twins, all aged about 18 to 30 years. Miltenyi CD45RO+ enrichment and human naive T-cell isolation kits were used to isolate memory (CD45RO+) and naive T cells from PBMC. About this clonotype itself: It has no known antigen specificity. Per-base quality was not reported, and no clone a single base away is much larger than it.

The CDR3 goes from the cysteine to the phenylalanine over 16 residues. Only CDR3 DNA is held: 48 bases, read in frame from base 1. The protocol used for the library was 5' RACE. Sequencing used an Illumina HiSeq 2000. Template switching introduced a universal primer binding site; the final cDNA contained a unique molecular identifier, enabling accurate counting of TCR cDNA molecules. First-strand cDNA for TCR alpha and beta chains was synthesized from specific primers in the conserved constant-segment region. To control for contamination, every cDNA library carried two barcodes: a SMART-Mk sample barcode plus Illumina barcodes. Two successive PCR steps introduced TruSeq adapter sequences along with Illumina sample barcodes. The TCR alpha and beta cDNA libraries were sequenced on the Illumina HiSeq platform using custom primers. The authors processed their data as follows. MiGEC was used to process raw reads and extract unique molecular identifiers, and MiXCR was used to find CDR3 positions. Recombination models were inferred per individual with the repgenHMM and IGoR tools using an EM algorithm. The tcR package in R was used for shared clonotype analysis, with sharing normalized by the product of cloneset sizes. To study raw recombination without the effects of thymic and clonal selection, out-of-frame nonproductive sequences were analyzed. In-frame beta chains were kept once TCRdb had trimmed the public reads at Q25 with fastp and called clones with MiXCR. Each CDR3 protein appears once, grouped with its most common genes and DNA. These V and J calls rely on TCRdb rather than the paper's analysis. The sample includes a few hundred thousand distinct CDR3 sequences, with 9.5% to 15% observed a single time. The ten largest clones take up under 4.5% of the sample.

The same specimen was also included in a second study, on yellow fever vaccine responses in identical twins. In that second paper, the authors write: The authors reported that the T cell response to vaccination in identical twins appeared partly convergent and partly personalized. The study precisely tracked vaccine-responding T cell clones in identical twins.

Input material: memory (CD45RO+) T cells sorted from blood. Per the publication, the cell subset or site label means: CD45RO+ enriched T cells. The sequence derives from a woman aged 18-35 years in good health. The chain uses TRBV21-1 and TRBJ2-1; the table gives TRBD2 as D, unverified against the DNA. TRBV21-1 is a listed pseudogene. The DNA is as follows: TGTGCCAGCAGCAAACCTAGCGCCAGCTCCTACAATGAGCAGTTCTTC. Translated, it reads CASSKPSASSYNEQFF.